This T cell receptor (beta chain) stems from a study of blood T cell repertoires in COVID-19. Across the whole study: The study drew acute and convalescent COVID-19 samples from the United States, Italy and Spain. From T cells, B-cell-depleted T cells, or PBMCs came the material, which was cDNA or gDNA.

The V end lost 3 bases, the J end lost 7 bases, and 28 bases lay between the germline ends. This CDR3 has 19 amino acids. Looked up from germline, CDR1 is LGHNA and CDR2 is YNFKEQ. Authors' processing steps: Nucleated cell number was recorded as an estimate derived from reference gene primer amplification. The table came from immunoSEQ multiplex PCR; TCRdb's copy has only in-frame clones and leaves some out. V and J calls and clone size are given by that table; D and trimming were obtained from the DNA. The sample has some 270,000 clones; over 80% are singletons. V gene TRBV4-2 combines with J gene TRBJ2-4; D might be TRBD2 (6 bases). Sequencing was carried out using peripheral blood. The clonotype comes from a woman between 40 and 50 years old who had recovered from COVID-19. CDR3 bases: TGTGCCAGCAGCCACCAGCAGGAGGGCGGATTAGAAGTTTTGAACATTCAGTACTTC. Protein sequence: CASSHQQEGGLEVLNIQYF.